The T cell receptor beta chain under discussion was sequenced for a study of persistence of HIV-infected CD4 T cells. Overall study context: The sample holds CD4+ T cells responsive to CMV or HIV-1 Gag. Suppressive ART had lasted a median of around 8 years.

This clone has just a few counts. Its specificity is not known. This was the immunoSEQ version 4 assay in survey mode. Method: immunoSEQ multiplex PCR; TCRdb's copy keeps in-frame clones and lacks some. This table holds roughly 64,000 clones, about 77% found once. An overlapping HIV-1 Gag peptide pool stimulated these cells at approximately 1 ug/peptide/mL. CD40L-negative CD69-negative CD45RO-high memory CD4+ T cells were sorted as populations depleted of antigen-responding cells. The germline V and J ends were trimmed by 3 bases and 2 bases, with 8 bases remaining between them. The germline gives CDR1 MNHEY, CDR2 SVGEGT. CDR3 size: 14 residues.

This sequence originates from an adult man with HIV who was CMV-seropositive. The sample here was CD4+ T cells sorted from PBMCs after approximately 20-hour stimulation, taken from a patient who received antiretroviral therapy. The chain joins TRBV6-2 or TRBV6-3 to TRBJ1-5; no firm D call. The CDR3 region has the DNA TGTGCCAGCAGTTATGCTGAACGCAATCAGCCCCAGCATTTT. This translates into CASSYAERNQPQHF.